This T cell receptor beta chain was found in a study of T cells after somatic rescue of genetic block. Using immunoSEQ multiplex PCR, the repertoire was profiled, and TCRdb retains in-frame clones only, with some absent. The sample yields 110,000 or so clones, 80% to 95% seen once. There are 16 residues in the CDR3. The V and J ends lost 4 bases and 7 bases, in that order; junction bases with no gene match: 11. In germline, CDR1 is SGHRS, CDR2 YFSETQ. The rearrangement uses TRBV5-1 and TRBJ2-1; 10 positions agree with TRBD2. The clonotype was recovered from a woman under 30. The sequenced sample consisted of peripheral blood mononuclear cells (PBMCs). The CDR3 DNA sequence: TGCGCCAGCAGCCCACCCTCGGGACTAGCGAGGAATGAGCAGTTCTTC. The encoded protein is CASSPPSGLARNEQFF.